These 3 T cell receptor beta chains came from one sample sequenced in a study of T cell changes during pregnancy in multiple sclerosis. TCRdb keeps only in-frame clones here, not all; method: immunoSEQ multiplex PCR. The sample contains tens of thousands of clones, roughly nine tenths of which appear only once. Sample: peripheral blood, taken in the first trimester of pregnancy. The receptors derive from a female donor in good health, enrolled as a control in a pregnancy study.

The V and J genes are TRBV15 and TRBJ2-7; the D is unclear. V was clipped by 0 bases and J by 3 bases, with 9 bases between them. CDR1 and CDR2 (germline): LNHNV, YYDKDF (reference sequence). The length of the CDR3 is 14 residues. CDR3 sequence reads: CATSRDLQVYEQYF. In DNA form, the CDR3 reads TGTGCCACCAGCAGAGATCTGCAGGTCTACGAGCAGTACTTC.

CDR3 region: CASSSDRALAKNIQYF. The CDR3, as DNA: TGTGCCAGCAGCTCCGACAGGGCCTTAGCCAAAAACATTCAGTACTTC. J is TRBJ2-4 and V is TRBV7-9; TRBD1 agrees at 7 bases. Germline CDR1 and CDR2: SEHNR and FQNEAQ (reference sequence). V was clipped by 4 bases and J by 0 bases; unmatched bases: 6. CDR3 size: 16 residues.

The rearrangement uses TRBV6-1 and TRBJ1-3; no clear D. The germline CDR1 and CDR2 sequences are MNHNS and SASEGT. This CDR3 has 13 residues. The germline V and J ends were trimmed by 2 bases and 8 bases, with 10 bases remaining between them. The CDR3 DNA reads TGTGCCAGCAGTGAAACCTTTCGGGACACCATATATTTT. Its translation: CASSETFRDTIYF.